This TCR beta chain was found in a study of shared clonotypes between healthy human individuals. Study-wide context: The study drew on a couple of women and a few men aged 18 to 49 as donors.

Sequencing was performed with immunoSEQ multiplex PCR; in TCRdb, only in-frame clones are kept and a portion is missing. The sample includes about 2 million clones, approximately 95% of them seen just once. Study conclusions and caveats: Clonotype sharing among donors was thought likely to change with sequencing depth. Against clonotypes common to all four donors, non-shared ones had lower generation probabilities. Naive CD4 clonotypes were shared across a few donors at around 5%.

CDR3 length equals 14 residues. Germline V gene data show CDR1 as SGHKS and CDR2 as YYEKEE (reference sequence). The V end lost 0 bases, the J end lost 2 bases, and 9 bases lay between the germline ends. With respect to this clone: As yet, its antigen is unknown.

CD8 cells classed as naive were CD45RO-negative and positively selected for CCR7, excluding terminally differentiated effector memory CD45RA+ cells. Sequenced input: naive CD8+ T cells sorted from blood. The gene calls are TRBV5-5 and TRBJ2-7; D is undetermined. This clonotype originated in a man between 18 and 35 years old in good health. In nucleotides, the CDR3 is TGTGCCAGCAGCTTGGGTACAGTCGCCTACGAGCAGTACTTC. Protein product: CASSLGTVAYEQYF.